This is a list of T cell receptor beta chains from one sample in a study of T cell responses to AZD1222 COVID-19 vaccine. Assay: immunoSEQ multiplex PCR; the TCRdb copy retains only in-frame clones and omits some. Found here are tens of thousands of clones, 80% to 90% of them singletons; the top ten hold more than 20%. The specimen was peripheral blood, collected on day 0 of AZD1222 vaccination. These receptor sequences come from an adult in good health. Both conserved end residues are part of each CDR3. Each record gives: D gene, V gene, CDR3 protein. The D gene is left open where the match is weak.

d_call: -; v_call: TRBV2; cdr3_aa: CASSGDPDRLFYNEQFF
d_call: -; v_call: TRBV14; cdr3_aa: CASSQGSPLHF
d_call: -; v_call: TRBV5-4; cdr3_aa: CASSVRLMNTEAFF
d_call: -; v_call: TRBV5-1; cdr3_aa: CASSLIAGTEAFF
d_call: -; v_call: TRBV5-8; cdr3_aa: CASSLIEGGLFF
d_call: -; v_call: TRBV10-3; cdr3_aa: CAISDPGTSTNEKLFF
d_call: -; v_call: TRBV2; cdr3_aa: CASSFRVPELNTEAFF
d_call: TRBD1; v_call: TRBV24-1; cdr3_aa: CATSRRGPADEKLFF
d_call: -; v_call: TRBV6-5; cdr3_aa: CASSTGTNNSPLHF
d_call: -; v_call: TRBV4-2; cdr3_aa: CASSQDYSSRAFGYTF
d_call: -; v_call: TRBV11-1; cdr3_aa: CASSPGAAKNYGYTF
d_call: -; v_call: TRBV5-1; cdr3_aa: CASSFGQGGPDTQYF
d_call: -; v_call: TRBV7-2; cdr3_aa: CASNIAPATDTQYF
d_call: TRBD1; v_call: TRBV6-2/TRBV6-3; cdr3_aa: CASSYSIWDRGLNTEAFF
d_call: -; v_call: TRBV30; cdr3_aa: CAWSRETQYF
d_call: TRBD1; v_call: TRBV2; cdr3_aa: CASSEARTGGTGYTF
d_call: -; v_call: TRBV7-2; cdr3_aa: CASSLLYNEQFF